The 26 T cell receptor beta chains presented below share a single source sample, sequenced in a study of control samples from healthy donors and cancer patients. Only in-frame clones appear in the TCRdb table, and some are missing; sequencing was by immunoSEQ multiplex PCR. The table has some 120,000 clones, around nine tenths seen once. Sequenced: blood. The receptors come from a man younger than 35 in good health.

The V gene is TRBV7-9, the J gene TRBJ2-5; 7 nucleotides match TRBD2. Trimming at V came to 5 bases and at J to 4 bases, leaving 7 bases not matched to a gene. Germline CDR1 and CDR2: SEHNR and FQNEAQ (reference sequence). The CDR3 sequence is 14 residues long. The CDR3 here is CASSPLGEGETQYF. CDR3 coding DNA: TGTGCCAGCAGCCCCCTAGGGGAGGGAGAGACCCAGTACTTC.

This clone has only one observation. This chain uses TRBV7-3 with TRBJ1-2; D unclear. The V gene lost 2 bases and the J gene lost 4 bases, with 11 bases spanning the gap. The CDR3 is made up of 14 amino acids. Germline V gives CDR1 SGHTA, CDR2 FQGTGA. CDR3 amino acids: CASSLDGLTYGYTF. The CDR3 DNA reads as TGTGCCAGCAGCTTAGACGGACTAACCTATGGCTACACCTTC.

CDR3 coding DNA: TGTGCCAGCAGCGCACCGAGGGGACAGGGGGAAGAGACCCAGTACTTC. This translates into CASSAPRGQGEETQYF. The genes are TRBV9 and TRBJ2-5; TRBD1 aligns across 11 bases. Unmatched junction bases numbered 7, after V lost 3 bases and J lost 3 bases. The CDR3 consists of 16 residues. CDR1 SGDLS and CDR2 YYNGEE come from the germline V gene. Supplemented by reference TRBV9 and TRBJ2-5, the full variable domain reads DSGVTQTPKHLITATGQRVTLRCSPRSGDLSVYWYQQSLDQGLQFLIQYYNGEERAKGNILERFSAQQFPDLHSELNLSSLELGDSALYFCASSAPRGQGEETQYFGPGTRLLVL.

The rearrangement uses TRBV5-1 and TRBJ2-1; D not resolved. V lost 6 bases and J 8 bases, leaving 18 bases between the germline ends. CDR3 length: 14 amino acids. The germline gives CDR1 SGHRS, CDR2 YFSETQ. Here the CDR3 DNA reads TGCGCCAGCAACTTTCAGCCGGCGGCGGATGAGCAGTTCTTC. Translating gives CASNFQPAADEQFF.

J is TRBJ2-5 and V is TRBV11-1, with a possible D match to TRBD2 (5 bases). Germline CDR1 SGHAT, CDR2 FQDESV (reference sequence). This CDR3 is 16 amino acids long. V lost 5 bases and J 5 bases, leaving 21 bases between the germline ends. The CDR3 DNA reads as TGTGCCAGCAGCATCCGGACCGGGCCCCGAGGGGAGACCCAGTACTTC. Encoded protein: CASSIRTGPRGETQYF.

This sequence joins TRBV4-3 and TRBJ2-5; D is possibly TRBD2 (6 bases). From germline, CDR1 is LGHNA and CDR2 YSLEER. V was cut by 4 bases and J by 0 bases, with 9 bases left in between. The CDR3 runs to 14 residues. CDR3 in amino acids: CASSPAGYQETQYF. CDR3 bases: TGCGCCAGCAGCCCCGCGGGGTACCAAGAGACCCAGTACTTC.

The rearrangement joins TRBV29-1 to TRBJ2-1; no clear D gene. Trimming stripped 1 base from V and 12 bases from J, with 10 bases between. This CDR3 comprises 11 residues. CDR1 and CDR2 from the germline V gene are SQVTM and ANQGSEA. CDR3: CSVEVGSRQFF. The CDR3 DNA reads TGCAGCGTTGAAGTGGGGTCTCGGCAGTTCTTC.

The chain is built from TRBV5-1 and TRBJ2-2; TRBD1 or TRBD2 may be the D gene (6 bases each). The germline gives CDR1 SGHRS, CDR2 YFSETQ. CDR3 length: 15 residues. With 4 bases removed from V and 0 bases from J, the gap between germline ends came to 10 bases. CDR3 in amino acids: CASSLEGANTGELFF. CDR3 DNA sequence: TGCGCCAGCAGCCTGGAGGGGGCGAACACCGGGGAGCTGTTTTTT.

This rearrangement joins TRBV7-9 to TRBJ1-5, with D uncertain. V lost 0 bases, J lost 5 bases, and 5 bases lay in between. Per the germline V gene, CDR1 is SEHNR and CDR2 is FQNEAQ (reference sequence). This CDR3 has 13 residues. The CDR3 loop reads CASSLAGDQPQHF. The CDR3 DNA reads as TGTGCCAGCAGCTTAGCTGGGGATCAGCCCCAGCATTTT. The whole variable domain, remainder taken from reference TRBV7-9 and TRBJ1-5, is DTGVSQNPRHKITKRGQNVTFRCDPISEHNRLYWYRQTLGQGPEFLTYFQNEAQLEKSRLLSDRFSAERPKGSFSTLEIQRTEQGDSAMYLCASSLAGDQPQHFGDGTRLSIL.

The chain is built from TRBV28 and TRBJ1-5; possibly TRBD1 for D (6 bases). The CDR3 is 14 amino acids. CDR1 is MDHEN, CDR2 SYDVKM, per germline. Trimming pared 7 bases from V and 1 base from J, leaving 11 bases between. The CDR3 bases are TGTGCCAGCACCGGGAGGGGGAGCAATCAGCCCCAGCATTTT. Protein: CASTGRGSNQPQHF.

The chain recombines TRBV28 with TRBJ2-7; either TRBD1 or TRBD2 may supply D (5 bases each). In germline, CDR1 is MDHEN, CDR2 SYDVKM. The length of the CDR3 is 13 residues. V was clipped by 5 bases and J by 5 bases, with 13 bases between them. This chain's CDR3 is CASSGAGSNEQYF. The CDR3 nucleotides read TGTGCCAGCAGTGGTGCAGGGAGTAACGAGCAGTACTTC.

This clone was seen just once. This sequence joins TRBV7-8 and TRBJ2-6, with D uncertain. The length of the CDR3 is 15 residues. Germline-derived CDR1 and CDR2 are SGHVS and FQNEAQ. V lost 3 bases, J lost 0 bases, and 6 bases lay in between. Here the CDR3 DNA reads TGTGCCAGCAGCTTCGGCAGCTCTGGGGCCAACGTCCTGACTTTC. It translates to CASSFGSSGANVLTF. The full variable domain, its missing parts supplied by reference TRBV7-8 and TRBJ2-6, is GAGVSQSPRYKVAKRGQDVALRCDPISGHVSLFWYQQALGQGPEFLTYFQNEAQLDKSGLPSDRFFAERPEGSVSTLKIQRTQQEDSAVYLCASSFGSSGANVLTFGAGSRLTVL.

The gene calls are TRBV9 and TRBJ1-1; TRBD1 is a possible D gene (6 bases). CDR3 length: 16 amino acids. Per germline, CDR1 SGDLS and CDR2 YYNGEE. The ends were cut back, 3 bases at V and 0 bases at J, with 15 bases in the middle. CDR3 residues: CASSAGTGGLNTEAFF. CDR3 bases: TGTGCCAGCAGCGCCGGGACGGGGGGGCTGAACACTGAAGCTTTCTTT.

CDR3 sequence: CASSHISGSPGETQYF. The CDR3, as DNA: TGTGCCAGCAGCCACATTAGCGGGAGCCCCGGGGAGACCCAGTACTTC. V usage is TRBV14 and J usage is TRBJ2-5; 9 nucleotides agree with TRBD2. The V gene's germline CDR1 is SGHDN and CDR2 FVKESK. V lost 3 bases to trimming and J lost 5 bases; unmatched junction nucleotides: 10. This CDR3 has 16 amino acids.

The CDR3 nucleotides read TGTGCCAGTACTGACAGGGACCCGAACACCGGGGAGCTGTTTTTT. Translated: CASTDRDPNTGELFF. The chain is built from TRBV19 and TRBJ2-2; 7 bases are shared with TRBD1. Germline-derived CDR1 and CDR2 are LNHDA and SQIVND (reference sequence). The CDR3 covers 15 residues. V lost 7 bases, J lost 0 bases, and 5 bases stayed unmatched.

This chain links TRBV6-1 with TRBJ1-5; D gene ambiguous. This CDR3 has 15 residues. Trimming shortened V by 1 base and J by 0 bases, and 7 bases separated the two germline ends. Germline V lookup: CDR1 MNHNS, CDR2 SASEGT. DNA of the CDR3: TGTGCCAGCAGTGAAGAACTAAATAGCAATCAGCCCCAGCATTTT. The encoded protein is CASSEELNSNQPQHF.

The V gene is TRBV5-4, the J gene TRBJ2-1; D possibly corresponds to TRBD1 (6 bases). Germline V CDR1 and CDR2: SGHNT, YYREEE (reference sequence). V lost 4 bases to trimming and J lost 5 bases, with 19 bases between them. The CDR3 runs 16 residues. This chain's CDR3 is CASSPRGRNYDNEQFF. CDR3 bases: TGTGCCAGCAGCCCCAGGGGAAGGAACTATGACAATGAGCAGTTCTTC.

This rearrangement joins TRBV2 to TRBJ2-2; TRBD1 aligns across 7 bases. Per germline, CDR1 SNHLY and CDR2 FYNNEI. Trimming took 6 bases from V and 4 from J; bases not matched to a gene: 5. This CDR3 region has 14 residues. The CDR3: CASRDRLVTGELFF. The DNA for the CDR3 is TGTGCCAGCAGGGACAGGTTGGTCACCGGGGAGCTGTTTTTT.

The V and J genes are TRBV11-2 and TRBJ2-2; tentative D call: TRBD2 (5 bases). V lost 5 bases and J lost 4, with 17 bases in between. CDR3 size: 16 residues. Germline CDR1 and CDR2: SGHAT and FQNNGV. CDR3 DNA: TGTGCCAGCAGCCCCCCGGTTGTAGCGACCACCGGGGAGCTGTTTTTT. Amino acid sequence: CASSPPVVATTGELFF.

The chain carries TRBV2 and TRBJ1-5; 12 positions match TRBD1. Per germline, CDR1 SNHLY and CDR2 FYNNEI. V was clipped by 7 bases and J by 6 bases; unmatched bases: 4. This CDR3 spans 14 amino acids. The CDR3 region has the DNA TGTGCCAGCAAGGGGACAGGGGGCGCTCAGCCCCAGCATTTT. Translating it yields CASKGTGGAQPQHF.

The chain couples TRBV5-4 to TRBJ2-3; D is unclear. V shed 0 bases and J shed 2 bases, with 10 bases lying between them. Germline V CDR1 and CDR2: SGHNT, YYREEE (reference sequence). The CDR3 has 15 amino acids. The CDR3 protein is CASSLGQAYTDTQYF. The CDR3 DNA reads TGTGCCAGCAGCTTGGGGCAGGCCTACACAGATACGCAGTATTTT.

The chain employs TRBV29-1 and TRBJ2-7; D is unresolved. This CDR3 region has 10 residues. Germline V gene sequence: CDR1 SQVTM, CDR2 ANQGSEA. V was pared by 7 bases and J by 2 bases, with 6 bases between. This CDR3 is CSAGPYEQYF. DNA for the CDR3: TGCAGCGCCGGGCCCTACGAGCAGTACTTC.

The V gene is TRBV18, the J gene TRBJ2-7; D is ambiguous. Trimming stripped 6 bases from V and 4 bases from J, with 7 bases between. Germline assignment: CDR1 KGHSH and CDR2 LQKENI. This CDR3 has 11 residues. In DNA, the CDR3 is TGTGCCAGCTCTACCCTTTACGAGCAGTACTTC. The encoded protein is CASSTLYEQYF.

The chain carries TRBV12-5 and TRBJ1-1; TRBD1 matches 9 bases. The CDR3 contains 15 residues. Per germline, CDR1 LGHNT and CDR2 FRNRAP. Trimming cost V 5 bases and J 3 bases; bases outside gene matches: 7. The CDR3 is CASGDAGQGYTEAFF. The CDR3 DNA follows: TGTGCTAGTGGTGACGCGGGACAGGGATACACTGAAGCTTTCTTT.

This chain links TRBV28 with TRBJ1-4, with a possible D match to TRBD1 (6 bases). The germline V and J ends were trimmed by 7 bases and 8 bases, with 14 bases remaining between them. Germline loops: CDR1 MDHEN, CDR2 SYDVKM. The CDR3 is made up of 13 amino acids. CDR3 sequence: CASMRGVREKLFF. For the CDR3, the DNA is TGTGCCAGCATGAGGGGGGTGAGGGAAAAACTGTTTTTT.

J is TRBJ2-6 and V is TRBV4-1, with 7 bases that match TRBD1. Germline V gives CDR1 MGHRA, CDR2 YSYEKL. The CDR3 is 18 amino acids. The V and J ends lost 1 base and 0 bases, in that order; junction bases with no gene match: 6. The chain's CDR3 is CASSQGGRGTSGANVLTF. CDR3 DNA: TGCGCCAGCAGCCAAGGCGGCAGGGGGACCTCTGGGGCCAACGTCCTGACTTTC.